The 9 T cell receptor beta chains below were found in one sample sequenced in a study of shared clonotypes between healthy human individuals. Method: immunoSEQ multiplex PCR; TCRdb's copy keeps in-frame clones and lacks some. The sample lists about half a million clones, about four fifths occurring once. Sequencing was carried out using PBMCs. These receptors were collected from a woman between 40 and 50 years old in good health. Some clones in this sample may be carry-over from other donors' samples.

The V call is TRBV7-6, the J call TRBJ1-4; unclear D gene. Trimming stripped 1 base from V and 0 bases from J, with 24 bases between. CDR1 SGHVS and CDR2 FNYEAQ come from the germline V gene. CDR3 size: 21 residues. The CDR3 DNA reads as TGTGCCAGCAGCTTAGAGTCGATACGGACCGGTATTGGGACAACTAATGAAAAACTGTTTTTT. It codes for CASSLESIRTGIGTTNEKLFF.

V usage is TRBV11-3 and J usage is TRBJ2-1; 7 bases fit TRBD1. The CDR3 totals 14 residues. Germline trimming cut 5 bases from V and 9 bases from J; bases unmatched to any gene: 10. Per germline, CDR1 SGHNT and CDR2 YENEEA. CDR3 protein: CASSIGQAASEQFF. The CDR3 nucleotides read TGTGCCAGCAGCATCGGACAGGCGGCGAGTGAGCAGTTCTTC.

The CDR3 nucleotides read TGCGCCAGCAGCCCCACTCGCGGGCTTACCTACGAGCAGTACTTC. Residues: CASSPTRGLTYEQYF. The chain links TRBV10-2 to TRBJ2-7; weak D call: TRBD2 (5 bases). This CDR3 has 15 residues. The V gene lost 6 bases and the J gene lost 2 bases, with 17 bases spanning the gap. Germline lookup yields CDR1 WSHSY and CDR2 SAAADI.

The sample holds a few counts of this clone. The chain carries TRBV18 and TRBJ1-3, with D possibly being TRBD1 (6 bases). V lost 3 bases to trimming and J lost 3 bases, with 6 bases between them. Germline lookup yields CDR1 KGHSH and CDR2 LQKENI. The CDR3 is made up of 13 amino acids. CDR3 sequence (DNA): TGTGCCAGCTCACCGACAGGTGGAAACACCATATATTTT. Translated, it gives CASSPTGGNTIYF.

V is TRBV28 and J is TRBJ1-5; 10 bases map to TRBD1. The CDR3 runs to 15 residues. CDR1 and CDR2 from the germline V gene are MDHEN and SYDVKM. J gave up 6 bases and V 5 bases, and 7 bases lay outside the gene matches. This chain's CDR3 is CASSPGDRGGQPQHF. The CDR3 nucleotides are TGTGCCAGCAGTCCCGGGGACAGGGGAGGTCAGCCCCAGCATTTT.

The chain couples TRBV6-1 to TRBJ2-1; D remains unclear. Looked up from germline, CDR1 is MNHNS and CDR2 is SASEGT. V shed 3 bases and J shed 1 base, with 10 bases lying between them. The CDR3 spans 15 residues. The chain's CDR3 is CASSEPRRSYNEQFF. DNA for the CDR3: TGTGCCAGCAGTGAGCCCCGAAGGTCCTACAATGAGCAGTTCTTC.

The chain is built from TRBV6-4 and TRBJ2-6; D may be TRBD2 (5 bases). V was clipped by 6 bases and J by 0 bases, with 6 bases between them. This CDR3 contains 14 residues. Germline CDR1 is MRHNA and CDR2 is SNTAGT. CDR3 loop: CASSRDSGANVLTF. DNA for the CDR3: TGTGCCAGCAGCCGGGACTCTGGGGCCAACGTCCTGACTTTC.

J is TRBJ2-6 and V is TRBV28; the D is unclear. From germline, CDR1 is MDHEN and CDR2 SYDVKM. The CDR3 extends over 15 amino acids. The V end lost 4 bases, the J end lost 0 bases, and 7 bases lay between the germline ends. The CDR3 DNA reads TGTGCCAGCAGTTCCCCACACTCTGGGGCCAACGTCCTGACTTTC. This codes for CASSSPHSGANVLTF.

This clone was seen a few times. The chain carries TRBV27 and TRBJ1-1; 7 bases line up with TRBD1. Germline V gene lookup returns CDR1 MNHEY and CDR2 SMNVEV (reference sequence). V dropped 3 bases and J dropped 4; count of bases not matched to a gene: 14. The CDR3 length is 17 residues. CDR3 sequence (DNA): TGTGCCAGCAGTTTCAGGGGGTCATCCAGGGCTGGCACTGAAGCTTTCTTT. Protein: CASSFRGSSRAGTEAFF.